This T cell receptor (beta chain) was recovered during a study of T cells in localized non-small cell lung cancer. The CDR3 consists of 15 residues. The V gene's germline CDR1 is MNHNY and CDR2 SVGAGI (reference sequence). Trimming pared 2 bases from V and 0 bases from J, leaving 10 bases between. This clone was recorded only once. Method: immunoSEQ multiplex PCR; TCRdb's copy keeps in-frame clones and lacks some. The sample lists around 25,000 clones; approximately 90% were seen once. This chain uses TRBV6-6 with TRBJ1-2, with TRBD1 as a possible D gene (5 bases). The TCR was taken from a woman aged 35 to 69 with stage I lung adenocarcinoma. The input for sequencing was peripheral blood, taken before any cancer treatment. CDR3 amino acids: CASSYVVRANYGYTF. DNA of the CDR3: TGTGCCAGCAGTTACGTCGTCAGGGCTAACTATGGCTACACCTTC.